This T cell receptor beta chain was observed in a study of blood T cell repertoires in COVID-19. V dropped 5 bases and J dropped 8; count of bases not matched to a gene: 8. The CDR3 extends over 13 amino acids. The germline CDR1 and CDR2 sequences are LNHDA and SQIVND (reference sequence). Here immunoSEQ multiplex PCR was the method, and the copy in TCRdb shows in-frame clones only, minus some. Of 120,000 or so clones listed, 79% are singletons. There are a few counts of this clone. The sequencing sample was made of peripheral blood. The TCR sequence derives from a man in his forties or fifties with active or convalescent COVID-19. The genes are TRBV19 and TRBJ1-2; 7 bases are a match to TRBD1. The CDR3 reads CASSQDRSVGYTF. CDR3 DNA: TGTGCCAGTAGTCAGGACAGGTCCGTCGGCTACACCTTC.